The clone carrying this T cell receptor beta chain was counted a single time. Per the original methods: Reference gene primers were amplified, and this amplification served to estimate nucleated cell counts. This table comes from immunoSEQ multiplex PCR, and its TCRdb copy is limited to in-frame clones, with some not included. Clone size and the V and J calls come from that table; the DNA yielded D and trimming. The sample contains 150,000 to 200,000 clones, roughly 91% of which appear only once. The data are from a study of blood T cell repertoires in COVID-19. Study context: PBMCs, B-cell-depleted T cells, or T cells were the source of the cDNA or gDNA that made up the material.

CDR1 and CDR2 from the germline V gene are SEHNR and FQNEAQ (reference sequence). V was trimmed by 2 bases and J by 1 base, leaving 14 bases between them. This CDR3 is built from 16 residues. Sequenced input: peripheral blood. The rearrangement joins TRBV7-9 to TRBJ1-1; D is unresolved. The receptor was isolated from a man younger than 30 with acute or convalescent COVID-19. CDR3 coding DNA: TGTGCCAGCAGCTTATTTCGGGAGTCAGAGAACACTGAAGCTTTCTTT. Translation gives CASSLFRESENTEAFF.